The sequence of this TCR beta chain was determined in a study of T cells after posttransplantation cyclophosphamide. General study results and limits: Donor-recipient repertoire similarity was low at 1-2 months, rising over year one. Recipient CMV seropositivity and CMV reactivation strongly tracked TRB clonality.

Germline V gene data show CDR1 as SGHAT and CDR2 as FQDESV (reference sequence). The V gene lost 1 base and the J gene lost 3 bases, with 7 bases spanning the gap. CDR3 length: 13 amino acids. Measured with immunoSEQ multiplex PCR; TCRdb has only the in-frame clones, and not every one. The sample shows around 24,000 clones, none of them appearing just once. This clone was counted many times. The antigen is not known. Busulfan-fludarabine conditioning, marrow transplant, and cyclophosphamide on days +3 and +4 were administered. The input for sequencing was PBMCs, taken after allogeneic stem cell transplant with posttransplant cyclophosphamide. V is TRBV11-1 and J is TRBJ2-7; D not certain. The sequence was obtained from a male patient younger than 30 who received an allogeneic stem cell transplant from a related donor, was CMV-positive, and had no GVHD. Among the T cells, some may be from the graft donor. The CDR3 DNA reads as TGTGCCAGCAGCTTAGATTTACTCTACGAGCAGTACTTC. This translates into CASSLDLLYEQYF. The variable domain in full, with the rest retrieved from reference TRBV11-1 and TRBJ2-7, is EAEVAQSPRYKITEKSQAVAFWCDPISGHATLYWYRQILGQGPELLVQFQDESVVDDSQLPKDRFSAERLKGVDSTLKIQPAELGDSAMYLCASSLDLLYEQYFGPGTRLTVT.